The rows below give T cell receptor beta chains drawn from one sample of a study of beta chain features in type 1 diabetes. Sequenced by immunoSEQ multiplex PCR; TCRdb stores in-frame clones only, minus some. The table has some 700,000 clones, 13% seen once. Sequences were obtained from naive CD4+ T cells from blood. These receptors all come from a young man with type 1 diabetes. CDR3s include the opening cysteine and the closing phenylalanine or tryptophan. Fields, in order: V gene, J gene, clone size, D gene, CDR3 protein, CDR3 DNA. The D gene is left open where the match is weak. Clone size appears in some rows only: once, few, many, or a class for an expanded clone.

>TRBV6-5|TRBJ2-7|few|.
CASSYSRAGAYEQYF
TGTGCCAGCAGTTACTCGAGGGCAGGGGCCTACGAGCAGTACTTC
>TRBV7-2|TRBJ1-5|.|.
CASSSGDRAQPQHF
TGTGCCAGCAGTTCAGGGGATCGGGCTCAGCCCCAGCATTTT
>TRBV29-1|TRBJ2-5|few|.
CSVAENWETQYF
TGCAGCGTTGCCGAAAACTGGGAGACCCAGTACTTC
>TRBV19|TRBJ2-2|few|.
CASSQDSGELFF
TGTGCCAGTAGTCAGGACAGCGGGGAGCTGTTTTTT
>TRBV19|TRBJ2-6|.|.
CASTYGQYPGANVLTF
TGTGCCAGTACCTATGGGCAGTACCCTGGGGCCAACGTCCTGACTTTC
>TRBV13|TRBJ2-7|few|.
CASSFPTKPYEQYF
TGTGCCAGCAGCTTCCCGACGAAACCCTACGAGCAGTACTTC
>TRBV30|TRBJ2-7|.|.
CAWSGPNSYEQYF
TGTGCCTGGAGTGGCCCAAACTCCTACGAGCAGTACTTC
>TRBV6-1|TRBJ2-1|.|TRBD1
CASSDVGTGRYNEQFF
TGTGCCAGCAGTGACGTTGGGACAGGGAGGTACAATGAGCAGTTCTTC
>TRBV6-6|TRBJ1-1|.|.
CASSSQGPREAFF
TGTGCCAGCAGTTCACAGGGCCCGAGGGAAGCTTTCTTT
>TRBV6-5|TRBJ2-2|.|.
CASSTDYTGELFF
TGTGCCAGCAGTACGGACTACACCGGGGAGCTGTTTTTT
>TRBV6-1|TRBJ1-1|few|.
CASSDLGGGTEAFF
TGTGCCAGCAGTGATCTTGGGGGAGGCACTGAAGCTTTCTTT
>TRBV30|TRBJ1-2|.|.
CAWSRNYGYTF
TGTGCCTGGAGCCGGAACTATGGCTACACCTTC
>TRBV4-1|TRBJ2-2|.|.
CASSQIDRDTGELFF
TGCGCCAGCAGCCAGATCGACAGAGACACCGGGGAGCTGTTTTTT
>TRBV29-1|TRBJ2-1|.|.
CSVRGTNEQFF
TGCAGCGTTAGAGGGACGAATGAGCAGTTCTTC
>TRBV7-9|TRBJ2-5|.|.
CASSLGKGSFEETQYF
TGTGCCAGCAGCTTAGGGAAGGGGTCGTTCGAAGAGACCCAGTACTTC
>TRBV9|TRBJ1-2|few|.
CASSPRTVSYGYTF
TGTGCCAGCAGCCCAAGGACAGTGAGCTATGGCTACACCTTC
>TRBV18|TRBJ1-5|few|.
CASSLGWAARRDQPQHF
TGTGCCAGCTCACTGGGGTGGGCAGCGAGGAGGGATCAGCCCCAGCATTTT
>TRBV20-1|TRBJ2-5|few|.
CSARVNRAEYF
TGCAGTGCTAGAGTAAACAGGGCCGAGTACTTC
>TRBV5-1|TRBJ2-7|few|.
CASSFEGSPEQYF
TGCGCCAGCAGCTTCGAGGGGTCCCCCGAGCAGTACTTC
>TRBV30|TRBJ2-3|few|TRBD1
CAWRAGGMDTQYF
TGTGCCTGGAGGGCAGGGGGCATGGATACGCAGTATTTT
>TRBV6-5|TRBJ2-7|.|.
CASRIGGPAGEQYF
TGTGCCAGCAGGATCGGCGGGCCGGCGGGGGAGCAGTACTTC
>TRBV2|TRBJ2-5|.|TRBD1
CASSKGQLQETQYF
TGTGCCAGCAGCAAGGGACAGCTCCAAGAGACCCAGTACTTC